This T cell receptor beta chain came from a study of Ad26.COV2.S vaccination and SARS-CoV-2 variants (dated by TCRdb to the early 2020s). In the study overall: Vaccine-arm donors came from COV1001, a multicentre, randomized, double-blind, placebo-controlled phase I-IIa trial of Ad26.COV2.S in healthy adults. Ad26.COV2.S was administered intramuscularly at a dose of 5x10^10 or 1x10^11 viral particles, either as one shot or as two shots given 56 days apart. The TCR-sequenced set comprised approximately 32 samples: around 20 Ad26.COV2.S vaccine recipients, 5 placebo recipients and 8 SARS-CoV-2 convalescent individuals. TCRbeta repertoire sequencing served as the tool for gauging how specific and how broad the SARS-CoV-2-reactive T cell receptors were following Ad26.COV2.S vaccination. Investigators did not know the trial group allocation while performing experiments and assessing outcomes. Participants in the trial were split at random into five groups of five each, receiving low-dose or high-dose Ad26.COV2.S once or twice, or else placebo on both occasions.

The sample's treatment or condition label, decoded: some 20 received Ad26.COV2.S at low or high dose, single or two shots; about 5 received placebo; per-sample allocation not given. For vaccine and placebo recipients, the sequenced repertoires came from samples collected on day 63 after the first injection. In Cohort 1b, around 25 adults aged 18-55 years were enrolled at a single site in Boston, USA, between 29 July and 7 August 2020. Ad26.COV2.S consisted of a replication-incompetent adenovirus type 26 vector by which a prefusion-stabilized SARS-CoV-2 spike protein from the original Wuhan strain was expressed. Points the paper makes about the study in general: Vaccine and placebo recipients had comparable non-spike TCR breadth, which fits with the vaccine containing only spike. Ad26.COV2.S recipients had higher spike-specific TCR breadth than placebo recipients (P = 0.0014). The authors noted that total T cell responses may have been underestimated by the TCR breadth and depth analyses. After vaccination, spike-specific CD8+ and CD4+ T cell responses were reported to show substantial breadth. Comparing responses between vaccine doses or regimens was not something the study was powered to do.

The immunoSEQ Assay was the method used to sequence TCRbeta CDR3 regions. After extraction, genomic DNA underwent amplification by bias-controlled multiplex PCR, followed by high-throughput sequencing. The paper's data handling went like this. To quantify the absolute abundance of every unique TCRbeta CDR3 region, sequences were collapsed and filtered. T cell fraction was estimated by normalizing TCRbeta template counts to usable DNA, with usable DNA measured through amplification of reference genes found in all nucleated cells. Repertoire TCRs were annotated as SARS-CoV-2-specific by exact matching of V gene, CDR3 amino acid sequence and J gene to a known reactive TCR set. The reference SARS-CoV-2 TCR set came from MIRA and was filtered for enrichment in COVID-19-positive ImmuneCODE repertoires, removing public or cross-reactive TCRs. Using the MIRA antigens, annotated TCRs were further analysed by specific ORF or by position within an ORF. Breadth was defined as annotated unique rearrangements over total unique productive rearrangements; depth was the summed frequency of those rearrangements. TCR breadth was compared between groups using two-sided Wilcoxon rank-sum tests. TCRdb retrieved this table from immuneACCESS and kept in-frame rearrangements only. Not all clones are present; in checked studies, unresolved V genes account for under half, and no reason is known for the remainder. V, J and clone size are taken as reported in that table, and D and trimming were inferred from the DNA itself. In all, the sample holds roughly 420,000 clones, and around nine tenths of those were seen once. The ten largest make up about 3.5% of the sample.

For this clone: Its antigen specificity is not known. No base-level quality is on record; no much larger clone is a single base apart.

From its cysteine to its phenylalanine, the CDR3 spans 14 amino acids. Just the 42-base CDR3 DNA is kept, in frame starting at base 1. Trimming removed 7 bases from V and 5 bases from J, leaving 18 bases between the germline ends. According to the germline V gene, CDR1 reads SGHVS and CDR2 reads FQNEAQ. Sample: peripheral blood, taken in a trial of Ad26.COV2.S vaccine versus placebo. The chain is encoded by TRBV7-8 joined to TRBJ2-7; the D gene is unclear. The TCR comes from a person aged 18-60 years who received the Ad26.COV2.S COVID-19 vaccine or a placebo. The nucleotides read TGTGCCAGCACCCCACAAGGCTCCCTCCACGAGCAGTACTTC. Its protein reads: CASTPQGSLHEQYF.